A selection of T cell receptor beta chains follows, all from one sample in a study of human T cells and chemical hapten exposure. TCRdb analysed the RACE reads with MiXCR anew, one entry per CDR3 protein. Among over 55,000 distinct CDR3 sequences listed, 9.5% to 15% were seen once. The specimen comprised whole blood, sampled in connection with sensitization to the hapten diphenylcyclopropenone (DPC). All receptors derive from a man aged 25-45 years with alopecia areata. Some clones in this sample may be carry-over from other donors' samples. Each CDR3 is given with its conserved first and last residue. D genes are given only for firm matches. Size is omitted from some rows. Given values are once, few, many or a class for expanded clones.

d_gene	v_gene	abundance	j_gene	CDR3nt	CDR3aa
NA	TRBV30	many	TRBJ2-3	TGTGCCTGGAGTGTATCAGATACGCAGTATTTT	CAWSVSDTQYF
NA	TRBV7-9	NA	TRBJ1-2	TGTGCCAGCAGCTTAGCGGGACGCGGAGTCTCCTATGGCTACACCTTC	CASSLAGRGVSYGYTF
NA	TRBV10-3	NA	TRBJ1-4	TGTGCCATCAGTGAGACGACAGGCCGGAATGGAAAACTGTTTTTT	CAISETTGRNGKLFF
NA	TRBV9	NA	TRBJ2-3	TGTGCCAGCAGCGCCCGAGGGGCGGGCACAGATACGCAGTATTTT	CASSARGAGTDTQYF
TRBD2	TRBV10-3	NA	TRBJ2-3	TGTGCCATCAGTCTGCTAGCGGGGGGTTCCACAGATACGCAGTATTTT	CAISLLAGGSTDTQYF
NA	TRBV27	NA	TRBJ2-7	TGTGCCAGCAGTTTAAGGCAGCCCTACGAGCAGTACTTC	CASSLRQPYEQYF
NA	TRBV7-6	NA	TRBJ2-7	TGTGCCAGCAGCTCTGCCGGGACATCCTCCTACGAGCAGTACTTC	CASSSAGTSSYEQYF
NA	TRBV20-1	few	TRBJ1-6	TGCAGTGCTAGAGCAGGAGGGTCACCCCTCCACTTT	CSARAGGSPLHF
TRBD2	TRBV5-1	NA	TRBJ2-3	TGCGCCAGCAGCTCCGGACTAGCCACAGATACGCAGTATTTT	CASSSGLATDTQYF
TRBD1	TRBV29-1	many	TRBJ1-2	TGCAGCGCTTCAGGACAGGGGGACTATGGCTACACCTTC	CSASGQGDYGYTF
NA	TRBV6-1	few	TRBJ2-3	TGTGCCAGCAGTGATCGGGAGCGGAGTAGCACAGATACGCAGTATTTT	CASSDRERSSTDTQYF
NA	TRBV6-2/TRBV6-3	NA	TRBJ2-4	TGTGCCAGCAGTTTGTTGGGGGCCAAAAACATTCAGTACTTC	CASSLLGAKNIQYF
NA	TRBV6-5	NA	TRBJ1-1	TGTGCCAGCAGTTCCTCCGTCCATATGAACACTGAAGCTTTCTTT	CASSSSVHMNTEAFF
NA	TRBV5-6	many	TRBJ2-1	TGTGCCAGCAGCTTTGGTACTAGCCGATCTAGGGGTGAGCAGTTCTTC	CASSFGTSRSRGEQFF
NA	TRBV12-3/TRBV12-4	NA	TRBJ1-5	TGTGCCAGCAGTTTCTCCCCCGGACAGCCCCAGCATTTT	CASSFSPGQPQHF
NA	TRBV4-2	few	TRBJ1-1	TGTGCCAGCAGCCAATGGTCAGGGGACACTGAAGCTTTCTTT	CASSQWSGDTEAFF
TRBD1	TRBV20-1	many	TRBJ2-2	TGCAGTGCGAGCAGAGGGACAGTGAACACCGGGGAGCTGTTTTTT	CSASRGTVNTGELFF
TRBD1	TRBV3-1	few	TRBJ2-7	TGTGCCAGCAGCCTAATGGACAGGCCTTCCTACGAGCAGTACTTC	CASSLMDRPSYEQYF
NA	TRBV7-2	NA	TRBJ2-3	TGTGCCAGCTGCGCTACTGCCCCCCCCGATACGCAGTATTTT	CASCATAPPDTQYF
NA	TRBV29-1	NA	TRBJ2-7	TGCAGCGTTGGGGGAGGATCCTACGAGCAGTACTTC	CSVGGGSYEQYF
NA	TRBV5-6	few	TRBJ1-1	TGTGCCAGCAGCTTGGGCAGGTACACTGAAGCTTTCTTT	CASSLGRYTEAFF
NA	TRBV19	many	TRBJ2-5	TGTGCCAGTAGTATACAGGAGACCCAGTACTTC	CASSIQETQYF
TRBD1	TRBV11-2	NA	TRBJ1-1	TGTGCCAGCAGCTTAGTGACAGGGAAGAACACTGAAGCTTTCTTT	CASSLVTGKNTEAFF
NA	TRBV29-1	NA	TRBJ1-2	TGCAGCGTTCAAGTTACCCGGGAAAGTGGCTACACCTTC	CSVQVTRESGYTF
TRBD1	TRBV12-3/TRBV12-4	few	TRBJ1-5	TGTGCCAGCAGTCCCTCGACAGGGGGTGGCAATCAGCCCCAGCATTTT	CASSPSTGGGNQPQHF
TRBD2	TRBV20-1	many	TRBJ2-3	TGCAGTGCTAGTCCAATCCTAGCGGGGGGCACAGATACGCAGTATTTT	CSASPILAGGTDTQYF
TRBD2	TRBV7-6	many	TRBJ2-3	TGTGCCAGCAGCCCGATGTTGTCTAGCGGGGGGGCCCAAGATACGCAGTATTTT	CASSPMLSSGGAQDTQYF
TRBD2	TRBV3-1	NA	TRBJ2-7	TGTGCCAGCAGCCAAGGATATAGCGGGGCTTTCGAGCAGTACTTC	CASSQGYSGAFEQYF
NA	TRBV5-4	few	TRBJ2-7	TGTGCCAGCAGCTTGGCGGATCGCTACGAGCAGTACTTC	CASSLADRYEQYF
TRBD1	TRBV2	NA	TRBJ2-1	TGTGCCAGCAGTGGTCCGGGACAGTACAATGAGCAGTTCTTC	CASSGPGQYNEQFF
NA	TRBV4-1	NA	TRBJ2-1	TGCGCCAGCAGCCAAGAACGAAGGGGGAGGCAGTTCTTC	CASSQERRGRQFF
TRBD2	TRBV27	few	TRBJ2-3	TGTGCCAGCAGTTTATATGGCGGGGGGGCGGCAGATACGCAGTATTTT	CASSLYGGGAADTQYF
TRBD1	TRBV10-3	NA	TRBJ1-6	TGTGCCATCAGCGACAGGGCGACCAATTCACCCCTCCACTTT	CAISDRATNSPLHF
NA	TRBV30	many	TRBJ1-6	TGTGCCTGGAGTCAGGAGCTAGGATCCTATAATTCACCCCTCCACTTT	CAWSQELGSYNSPLHF
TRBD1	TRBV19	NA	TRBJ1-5	TGTGCCAGTAGTATCACAGGGGAACATCAGCCCCAGCATTTT	CASSITGEHQPQHF
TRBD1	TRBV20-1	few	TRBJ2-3	TGCAGTGTAATGACAGGGGAAGTCACAGATACGCAGTATTTT	CSVMTGEVTDTQYF
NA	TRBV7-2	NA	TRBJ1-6	TGTGCCAGCAGCAGCACAGGGAATAATTCACCCCTCCACTTT	CASSSTGNNSPLHF
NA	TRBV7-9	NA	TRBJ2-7	TGTGCCAGCAGCCACAGACAGGTTCCCTACGAGCAGTACTTC	CASSHRQVPYEQYF
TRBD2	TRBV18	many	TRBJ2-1	TGTGCCAGCTCAGCCCGAACTAGCGGGGATTCCTACAATGAGCAGTTCTTC	CASSARTSGDSYNEQFF
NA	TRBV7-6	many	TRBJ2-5	TGTGCCAGCAGCTTAAGAGTATCAGAGACCCAGTACTTC	CASSLRVSETQYF
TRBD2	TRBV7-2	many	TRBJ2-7	TGTGCCAGCAGCTGGAGTGGGACTACCTACGAGCAGTACTTC	CASSWSGTTYEQYF
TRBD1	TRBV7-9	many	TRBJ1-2	TGTGCCAGCAGCTTAACCACCGGACAGGGGGCGTATTATGATGGCTACACCTTC	CASSLTTGQGAYYDGYTF
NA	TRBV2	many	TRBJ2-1	TGTGCCAGCACTATGGACGGAAGGGGGAACAATGAGCAGTTCTTC	CASTMDGRGNNEQFF
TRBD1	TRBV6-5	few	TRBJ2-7	TGTGCCAGCAGCCAGGGACAGGGAAGTACTGGGCAGTACTTC	CASSQGQGSTGQYF
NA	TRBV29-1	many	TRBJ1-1	TGCAGCGTTGCCAGGGACCCGCGTGAAGCTTTCTTT	CSVARDPREAFF
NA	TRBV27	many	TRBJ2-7	TGTGCCAGCAGTTTGGAGCGGAGGGGGCCCTACGAGCAGTACTTC	CASSLERRGPYEQYF
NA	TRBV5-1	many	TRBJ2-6	TGCGCCAGCAGCTTGAAGGCAGGGGACTCCTCTGGGGCCAACGTCCTGACTTTC	CASSLKAGDSSGANVLTF
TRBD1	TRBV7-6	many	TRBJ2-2	TGTGCCAGCAGCTTAGCGGGACAGGGGGCAGCCGGGGAGCTGTTTTTT	CASSLAGQGAAGELFF
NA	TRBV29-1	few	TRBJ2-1	TGCAGCGTTGTATGGGGAGTCCCGCTCTTC	CSVVWGVPLF
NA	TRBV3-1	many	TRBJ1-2	TGTGCCAGCAGCCAAAGCTATGGCTACACCTTC	CASSQSYGYTF
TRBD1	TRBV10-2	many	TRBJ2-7	TGCGCCAGCAGTGAGCCGGACAGGGGGCCAGATGAGCAGTACTTC	CASSEPDRGPDEQYF
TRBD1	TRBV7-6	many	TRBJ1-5	TGTGCCAGCAGCATACAGGGGCGGGTCAATCAGCCCCAGCATTTT	CASSIQGRVNQPQHF
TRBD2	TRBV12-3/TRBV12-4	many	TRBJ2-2	TGTGCCAGCAGCCGAGGACTAGCGGGAGCGAACACCGGGGAGCTGTTTTTT	CASSRGLAGANTGELFF
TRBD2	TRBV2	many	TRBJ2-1	TGTGCCAGCAGGGGACTAGCGGGACCGAATGAGCAGTTCTTC	CASRGLAGPNEQFF
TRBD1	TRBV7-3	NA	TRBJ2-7	TGTGCCAGCAGCTTATCCGGACAGGGGGCAGAGCAGTACTTC	CASSLSGQGAEQYF
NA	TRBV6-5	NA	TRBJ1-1	TGTGCCAGCACCCCAGGGGCATCCGCTGAAGCTTTCTTT	CASTPGASAEAFF
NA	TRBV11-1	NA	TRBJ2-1	TGTGCCAGCAGCTTAGGGGCGTCACCTTACAATGAGCAGTTCTTC	CASSLGASPYNEQFF